This TCR beta chain was profiled in a study of T-cell memory formation after mild COVID-19. Turning to this clonotype: Its antigen is not identified. Sequence at one end of the junction differs from germline and may be a read error.

Regarding the study as a whole: Shrinking CD4+ clones were chiefly CM and EM; CD8+ ones were chiefly EMRA. Clones that shrank (day 15 to 85) were balanced CD4/CD8, whereas later expanders leaned CD4+. Pre-infection memory already had some responding clones, implying cross-reactive memory joined.

CDR3 length: 13 amino acids. Germline V gene sequence: CDR1 SEHNR, CDR2 FQNEAQ (reference sequence). Barcoded TCR alpha and TCR beta cDNA libraries with UMIs came from 5'RACE using constant-segment primers. Using its own MiXCR run on the 5' RACE reads, TCRdb lists one record per CDR3 protein. This sample has hundreds of thousands of distinct CDR3 sequences; roughly 17% occur once, and the top ten carry just over 8%. The sequence was obtained from an adult woman who had mild COVID-19 (a few samples of this study predate the infection). Cell type and time point are not known. Sequenced material: PBMCs or a T cell subset sorted from them (not recorded which). The V and J genes are TRBV7-9 and TRBJ1-6; 7 bases match TRBD1. This CDR3 reads CASSQDPTGPFYF. The DNA for the CDR3 is TGTGCCAGCAGCCAAGATCCGACAGGGCCGTTTTACTTT.